The sequence of this T cell receptor (beta chain) was determined in a study of shared clonotypes between healthy human individuals. This CDR3 comprises 15 residues. Germline CDR1 is LNHDA and CDR2 is SQIVND (reference sequence). Trimming pared 5 bases from V and 4 bases from J, leaving 14 bases between. Produced via immunoSEQ multiplex PCR; TCRdb's table is partial and in-frame only. The profile covers some 1 million clones, with about three quarters appearing a single time and 1.4% to 1.5% taken by the ten largest. The sequence came from a young man in good health. The genes are TRBV19 and TRBJ1-4; weak D call: TRBD1 (6 bases). The sample consisted of memory CD4+ T cells sorted from blood. Specified subset: CD45RA-negative fraction. The CDR3 sequence is CASSLGQRGNEKLFF. CDR3 sequence (DNA): TGTGCCAGTAGTTTAGGACAGAGAGGTAATGAAAAACTGTTTTTT.